These T cell receptor beta chains were read from a single sample in a study of CD8 T cells in ankylosing spondylitis. TCRdb passed the 5' RACE reads through MiXCR, listing each CDR3 protein once. The table includes a few hundred thousand distinct CDR3 sequences, roughly 10% detected once. Sample: blood, either unsorted or a sorted T cell fraction (not recorded which). These TCRs come from a male donor with ankylosing spondylitis or in good health (not recorded which). The CDR3 runs from the conserved cysteine through the conserved F or W. The D gene is left open where the match is weak. Size is stated for part of the rows, as once, few or many counts, or as a class when the clone is expanded.

D gene: TRBD2; clone size: many; J gene: TRBJ2-5; V gene: TRBV5-1; CDR3 length: 15; CDR3 protein: CASSLFAGVKETQYF; CDR3 DNA: TGCGCCAGCAGCTTGTTTGCGGGGGTAAAAGAGACCCAGTACTTC
D gene: NA; clone size: many; J gene: TRBJ1-2; V gene: TRBV28; CDR3 length: 12; CDR3 protein: CASSSILYGYTF; CDR3 DNA: TGTGCCAGCAGTTCCATTTTATATGGCTACACCTTC
D gene: NA; clone size: few; J gene: TRBJ1-3; V gene: TRBV20-1; CDR3 length: 15; CDR3 protein: CSAAISGGSGNTIYF; CDR3 DNA: TGCAGTGCCGCGATAAGTGGAGGCTCTGGAAACACCATATATTTT
D gene: NA; clone size: NA; J gene: TRBJ2-6; V gene: TRBV20-1; CDR3 length: 16; CDR3 protein: CSASGRTLSGANVLTF; CDR3 DNA: TGCAGTGCCTCGGGACGGACACTCTCTGGGGCCAACGTCCTGACTTTC
D gene: NA; clone size: many; J gene: TRBJ2-7; V gene: TRBV5-1; CDR3 length: 16; CDR3 protein: CASSLRTAGIDYEQYF; CDR3 DNA: TGCGCCAGCAGCCTTAGGACTGCTGGCATCGACTACGAGCAGTACTTC
D gene: NA; clone size: many; J gene: TRBJ1-2; V gene: TRBV20-1; CDR3 length: 15; CDR3 protein: CSADYGPAGNYGYTF; CDR3 DNA: TGCAGTGCGGATTATGGGCCAGCCGGTAACTATGGCTACACCTTC
D gene: NA; clone size: many; J gene: TRBJ1-2; V gene: TRBV20-1; CDR3 length: 14; CDR3 protein: CSAQQPQGIYGYTF; CDR3 DNA: TGCAGTGCGCAGCAGCCCCAAGGGATCTATGGCTACACCTTC
D gene: NA; clone size: many; J gene: TRBJ2-2; V gene: TRBV12-3/TRBV12-4; CDR3 length: 13; CDR3 protein: CASRPWTDGELFF; CDR3 DNA: TGTGCCAGCAGGCCGTGGACCGACGGGGAGCTGTTTTTT
D gene: NA; clone size: many; J gene: TRBJ2-3; V gene: TRBV28; CDR3 length: 15; CDR3 protein: CASSLEGHSTDTQYF; CDR3 DNA: TGTGCCAGCAGTTTAGAGGGGCATAGCACAGATACGCAGTATTTT
D gene: TRBD2; clone size: many; J gene: TRBJ2-1; V gene: TRBV5-1; CDR3 length: 14; CDR3 protein: CASSPGLAVNEQFF; CDR3 DNA: TGCGCCAGCAGCCCGGGACTAGCGGTAAATGAGCAGTTCTTC
D gene: TRBD1; clone size: NA; J gene: TRBJ1-1; V gene: TRBV5-1; CDR3 length: 16; CDR3 protein: CASRRDSGDSNTEAFF; CDR3 DNA: TGCGCCAGCAGGAGGGACAGCGGAGACTCGAACACTGAAGCTTTCTTT
D gene: TRBD1; clone size: many; J gene: TRBJ2-7; V gene: TRBV6-5; CDR3 length: 15; CDR3 protein: CASSYLPDRGGEQYF; CDR3 DNA: TGTGCCAGCAGTTACCTTCCGGACAGGGGCGGCGAGCAGTACTTC
D gene: TRBD1; clone size: NA; J gene: TRBJ2-7; V gene: TRBV7-3; CDR3 length: 17; CDR3 protein: CASSLNAGTGQLNEQYF; CDR3 DNA: TGTGCCAGCAGCTTAAATGCGGGGACAGGGCAACTAAACGAGCAGTACTTC
D gene: NA; clone size: few; J gene: TRBJ1-2; V gene: TRBV20-1; CDR3 length: 14; CDR3 protein: CSARTGPMVDGYTF; CDR3 DNA: TGCAGTGCCCGAACAGGGCCCATGGTCGATGGCTACACCTTC
D gene: TRBD1; clone size: many; J gene: TRBJ1-2; V gene: TRBV10-3; CDR3 length: 15; CDR3 protein: CAISGGDREDYGYTF; CDR3 DNA: TGTGCCATCAGTGGCGGTGACAGGGAGGACTATGGCTACACCTTC
D gene: TRBD2; clone size: NA; J gene: TRBJ2-6; V gene: TRBV6-1; CDR3 length: 16; CDR3 protein: CASWRGGNSGANVLTF; CDR3 DNA: TGTGCCAGCTGGAGGGGAGGGAACTCTGGGGCCAACGTCCTGACTTTC
D gene: TRBD2; clone size: many; J gene: TRBJ2-3; V gene: TRBV12-3/TRBV12-4; CDR3 length: 16; CDR3 protein: CASRITSGGAADTQYF; CDR3 DNA: TGTGCCAGCAGGATAACTAGCGGGGGGGCCGCAGATACGCAGTATTTT
D gene: NA; clone size: many; J gene: TRBJ2-3; V gene: TRBV20-1; CDR3 length: 15; CDR3 protein: CSARELGAHKDTQYF; CDR3 DNA: TGCAGTGCTAGGGAACTAGGGGCACACAAAGATACGCAGTATTTT
D gene: NA; clone size: many; J gene: TRBJ2-7; V gene: TRBV20-1; CDR3 length: 15; CDR3 protein: CSARGPGGALDEQYF; CDR3 DNA: TGCAGTGCTAGAGGTCCGGGGGGCGCCTTGGACGAGCAGTACTTC
D gene: NA; clone size: many; J gene: TRBJ1-6; V gene: TRBV12-3/TRBV12-4; CDR3 length: 16; CDR3 protein: CASTLSTGSYNSPLHF; CDR3 DNA: TGTGCCAGTACTCTGTCCACAGGCTCCTATAATTCACCCCTCCACTTT
D gene: TRBD1; clone size: NA; J gene: TRBJ1-5; V gene: TRBV2; CDR3 length: 13; CDR3 protein: CASYTGGGQPQHF; CDR3 DNA: TGTGCCAGTTACACAGGGGGGGGTCAGCCCCAGCATTTT
D gene: TRBD1; clone size: few; J gene: TRBJ2-7; V gene: TRBV5-1; CDR3 length: 16; CDR3 protein: CASSLGVQGAVDEQYF; CDR3 DNA: TGCGCCAGCAGCTTGGGGGTACAGGGGGCCGTCGACGAGCAGTACTTC
D gene: NA; clone size: NA; J gene: TRBJ1-5; V gene: TRBV7-2; CDR3 length: 14; CDR3 protein: CASSDDGLVQPQRF; CDR3 DNA: TGTGCCAGCAGCGATGACGGGCTAGTTCAGCCCCAGCGTTTT
D gene: NA; clone size: many; J gene: TRBJ2-4; V gene: TRBV12-3/TRBV12-4; CDR3 length: 12; CDR3 protein: CASSLARSDQYF; CDR3 DNA: TGTGCCAGCAGTTTAGCGCGGAGTGATCAGTACTTC
D gene: NA; clone size: few; J gene: TRBJ1-6; V gene: TRBV5-1; CDR3 length: 15; CDR3 protein: CASSLETDGNSPLHF; CDR3 DNA: TGCGCCAGCAGCTTGGAGACGGACGGAAATTCACCCCTCCACTTT
D gene: NA; clone size: few; J gene: TRBJ2-3; V gene: TRBV6-2/TRBV6-3; CDR3 length: 14; CDR3 protein: CASTRDLYEDTQYF; CDR3 DNA: TGTGCCAGCACCCGGGACCTCTACGAGGATACGCAGTATTTT
D gene: TRBD1; clone size: few; J gene: TRBJ1-2; V gene: TRBV12-3/TRBV12-4; CDR3 length: 14; CDR3 protein: CASSLRQGAVGYTF; CDR3 DNA: TGTGCCAGCAGTTTAAGGCAGGGGGCTGTAGGCTACACCTTC
D gene: NA; clone size: NA; J gene: TRBJ2-2; V gene: TRBV20-1; CDR3 length: 13; CDR3 protein: CSANRGNTGELFF; CDR3 DNA: TGCAGTGCAAATAGAGGCAACACCGGGGAGCTGTTTTTT
D gene: NA; clone size: few; J gene: TRBJ2-3; V gene: TRBV7-2; CDR3 length: 15; CDR3 protein: CASSFLIGITDTQYF; CDR3 DNA: TGTGCCAGCAGCTTCTTGATCGGGATCACAGATACGCAGTATTTT